These 5 T cell receptor beta chains originate from one sample sequenced in a study of CD8 T cells in ankylosing spondylitis. TCRdb reprocessed the 5' RACE reads with MiXCR, giving one entry per CDR3 protein. The sample contains around 490,000 distinct CDR3 sequences, about 5% of which appear only once. Study-level points and caveats: One TCR beta motif, made up of several highly homologous variants, appeared characteristic of ankylosing spondylitis blood.

Their antigens remain unidentified. Sample: blood, either unsorted or a sorted T cell fraction (not recorded which). These receptors were taken from a male donor with ankylosing spondylitis.

This clonotype came up many times. This chain uses TRBV5-1 with TRBJ2-7, with no clear D. The CDR3 contains 14 residues. V lost 3 bases and J lost 0, with 10 bases in between. Per the germline V gene, CDR1 is SGHRS and CDR2 is YFSETQ. The CDR3 bases are TGCGCCAGCAGCTCAACCAGGAGCTCCTACGAGCAGTACTTC. Its translation: CASSSTRSSYEQYF.

In its sample, this clonotype was seen many times. This rearrangement joins TRBV14 to TRBJ1-6; maybe TRBD1 (5 bases). The length of the CDR3 is 16 residues. Germline values: CDR1 SGHDN, CDR2 FVKESK. V was cut by 2 bases and J by 9 bases, with 17 bases left in between. CDR3 amino acids: CASSQNTGARGSPLHF. In nucleotides, the CDR3 is TGTGCCAGCAGCCAAAATACCGGGGCACGGGGTTCACCCCTCCACTTT.

This clonotype was detected many times. The chain employs TRBV20-1 and TRBJ2-7; 7 bases agree with TRBD1. The CDR3 is 14 amino acids. V was clipped by 0 bases and J by 2 bases; unmatched bases: 4. Germline lookup yields CDR1 DFQATT and CDR2 SNEGSKA (reference sequence). DNA for the CDR3: TGCAGTGCTAGAGATCGAGGGGGCCCCTACGAGCAGTACTTC. This translates into CSARDRGGPYEQYF.

Ten or more counts support this clonotype. CDR3 region: CASEGTLNYGYTF. As DNA, the CDR3 is TGTGCCAGCGAAGGAACCCTTAACTATGGCTACACCTTC. The J gene is TRBJ1-2, the V gene TRBV6-2 or TRBV6-3; D is uncertain. The CDR3 covers 13 residues. Germline CDR1 MNHEY, CDR2 SVGEGT. Trimming left V 8 bases short and J 1 base short, with 11 bases between.

Ten or more counts support this clonotype. The chain is built from TRBV12-3 or TRBV12-4 and TRBJ1-6, with D perhaps matching TRBD1 (6 bases). The CDR3 loop spans 15 amino acids. With 3 bases removed from V and 9 bases from J, the gap between germline ends came to 15 bases. The CDR3 loop reads CASSFAGGSGSPLHF. The CDR3 DNA reads TGTGCCAGCAGTTTCGCGGGGGGCTCGGGTTCACCCCTCCACTTT.